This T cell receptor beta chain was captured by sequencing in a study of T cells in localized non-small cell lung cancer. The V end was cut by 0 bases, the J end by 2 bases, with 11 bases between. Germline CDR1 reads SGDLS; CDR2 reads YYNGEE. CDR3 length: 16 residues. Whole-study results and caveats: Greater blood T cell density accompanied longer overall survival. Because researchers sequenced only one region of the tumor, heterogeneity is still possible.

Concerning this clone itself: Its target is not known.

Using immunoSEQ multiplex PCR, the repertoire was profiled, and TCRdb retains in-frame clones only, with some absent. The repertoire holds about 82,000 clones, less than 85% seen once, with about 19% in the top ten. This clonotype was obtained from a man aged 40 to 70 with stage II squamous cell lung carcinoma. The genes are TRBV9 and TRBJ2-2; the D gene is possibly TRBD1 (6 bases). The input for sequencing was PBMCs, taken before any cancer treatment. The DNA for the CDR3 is TGTGCCAGCAGCGTAGGGGGGCGGAGAAACACCGGGGAGCTGTTTTTT. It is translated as CASSVGGRRNTGELFF.